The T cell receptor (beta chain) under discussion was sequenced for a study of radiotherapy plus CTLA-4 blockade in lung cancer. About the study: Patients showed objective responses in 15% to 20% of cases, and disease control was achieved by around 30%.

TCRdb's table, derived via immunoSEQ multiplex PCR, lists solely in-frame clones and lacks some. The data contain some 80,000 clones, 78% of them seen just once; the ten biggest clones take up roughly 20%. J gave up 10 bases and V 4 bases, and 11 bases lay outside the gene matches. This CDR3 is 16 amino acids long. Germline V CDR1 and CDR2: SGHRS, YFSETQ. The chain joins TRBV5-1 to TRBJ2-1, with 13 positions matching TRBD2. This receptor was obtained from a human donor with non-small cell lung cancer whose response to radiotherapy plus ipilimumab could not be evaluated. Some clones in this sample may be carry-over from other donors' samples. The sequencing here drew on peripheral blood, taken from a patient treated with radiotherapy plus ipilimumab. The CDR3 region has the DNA TGCGCCAGCAGCCGTTTTACTAGCGGGGGGGCTAAGGAGCAGTTCTTC. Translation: CASSRFTSGGAKEQFF.